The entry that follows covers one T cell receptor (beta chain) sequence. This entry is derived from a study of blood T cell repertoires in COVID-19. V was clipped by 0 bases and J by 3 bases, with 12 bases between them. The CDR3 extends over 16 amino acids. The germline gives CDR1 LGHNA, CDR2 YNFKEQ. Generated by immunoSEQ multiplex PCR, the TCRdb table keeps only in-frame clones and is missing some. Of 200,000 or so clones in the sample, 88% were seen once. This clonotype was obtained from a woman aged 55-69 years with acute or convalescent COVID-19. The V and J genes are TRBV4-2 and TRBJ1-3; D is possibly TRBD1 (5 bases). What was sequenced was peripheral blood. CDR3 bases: TGTGCCAGCAGCCAAGAAGGCAACAGGCTTGGAAACACCATATATTTT. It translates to CASSQEGNRLGNTIYF.